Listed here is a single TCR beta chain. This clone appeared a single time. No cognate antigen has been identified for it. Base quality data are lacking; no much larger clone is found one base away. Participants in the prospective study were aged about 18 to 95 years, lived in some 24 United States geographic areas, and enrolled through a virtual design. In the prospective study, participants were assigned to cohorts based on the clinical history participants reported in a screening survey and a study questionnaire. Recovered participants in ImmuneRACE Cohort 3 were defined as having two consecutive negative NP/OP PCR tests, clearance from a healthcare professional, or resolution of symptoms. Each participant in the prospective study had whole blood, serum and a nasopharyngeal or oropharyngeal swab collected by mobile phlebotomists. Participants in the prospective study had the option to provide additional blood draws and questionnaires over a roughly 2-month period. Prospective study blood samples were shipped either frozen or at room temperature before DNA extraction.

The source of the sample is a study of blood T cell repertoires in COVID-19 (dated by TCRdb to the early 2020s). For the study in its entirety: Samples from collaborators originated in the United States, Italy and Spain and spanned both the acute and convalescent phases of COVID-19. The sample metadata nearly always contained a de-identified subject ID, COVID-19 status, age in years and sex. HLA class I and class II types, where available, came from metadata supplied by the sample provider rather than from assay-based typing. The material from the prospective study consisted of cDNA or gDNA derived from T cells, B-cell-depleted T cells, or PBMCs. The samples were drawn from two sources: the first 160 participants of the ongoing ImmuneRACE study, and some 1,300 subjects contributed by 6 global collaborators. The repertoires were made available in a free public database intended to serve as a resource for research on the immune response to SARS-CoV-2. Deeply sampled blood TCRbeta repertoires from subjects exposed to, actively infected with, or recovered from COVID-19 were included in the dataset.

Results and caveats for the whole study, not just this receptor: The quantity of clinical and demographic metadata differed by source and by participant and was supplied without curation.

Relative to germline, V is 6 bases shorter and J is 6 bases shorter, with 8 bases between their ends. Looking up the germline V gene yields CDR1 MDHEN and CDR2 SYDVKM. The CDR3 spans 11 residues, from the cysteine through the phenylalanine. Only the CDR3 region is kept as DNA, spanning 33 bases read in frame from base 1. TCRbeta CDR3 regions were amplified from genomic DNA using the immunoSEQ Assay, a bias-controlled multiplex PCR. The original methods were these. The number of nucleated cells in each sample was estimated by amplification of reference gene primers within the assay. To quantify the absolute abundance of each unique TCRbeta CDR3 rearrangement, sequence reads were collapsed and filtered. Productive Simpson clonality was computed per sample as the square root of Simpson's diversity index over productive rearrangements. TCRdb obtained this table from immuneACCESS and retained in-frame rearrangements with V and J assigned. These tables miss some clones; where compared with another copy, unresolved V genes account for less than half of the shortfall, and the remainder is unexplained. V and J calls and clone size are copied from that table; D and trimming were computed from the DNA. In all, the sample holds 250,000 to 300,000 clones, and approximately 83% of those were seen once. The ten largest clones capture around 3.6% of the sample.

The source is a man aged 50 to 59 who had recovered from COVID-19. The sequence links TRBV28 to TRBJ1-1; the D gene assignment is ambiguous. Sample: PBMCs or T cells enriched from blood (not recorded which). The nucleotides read TGTGCCAGCAGCCTCCCGGCTGAAGCTTTCTTT. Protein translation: CASSLPAEAFF. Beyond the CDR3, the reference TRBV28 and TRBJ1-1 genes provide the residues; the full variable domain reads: DVKVTQSSRYLVKRTGEKVFLECVQDMDHENMFWYRQDPGLGLRLIYFSYDVKMKEKGDIPEGYSVSREKKERFSLILESASTNQTSMYLCASSLPAEAFFGQGTRLTVV.